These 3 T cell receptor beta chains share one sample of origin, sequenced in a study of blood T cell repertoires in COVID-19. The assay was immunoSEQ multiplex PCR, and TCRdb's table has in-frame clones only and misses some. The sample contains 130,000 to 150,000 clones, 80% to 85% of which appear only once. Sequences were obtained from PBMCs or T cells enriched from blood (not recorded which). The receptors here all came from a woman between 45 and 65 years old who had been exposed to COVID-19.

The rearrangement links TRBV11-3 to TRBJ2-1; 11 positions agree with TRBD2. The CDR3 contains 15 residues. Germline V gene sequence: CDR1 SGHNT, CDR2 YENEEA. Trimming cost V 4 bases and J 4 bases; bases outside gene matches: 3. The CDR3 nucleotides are TGTGCCAGCAGCTCTCTAGCGGGGGGATACAATGAGCAGTTCTTC. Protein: CASSSLAGGYNEQFF.

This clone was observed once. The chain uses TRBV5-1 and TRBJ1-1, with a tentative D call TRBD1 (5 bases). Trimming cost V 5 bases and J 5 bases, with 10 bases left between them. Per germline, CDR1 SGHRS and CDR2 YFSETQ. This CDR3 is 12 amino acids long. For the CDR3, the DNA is TGCGCCAGCAGTTATCGGGGGACTGAAGCTTTCTTT. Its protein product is CASSYRGTEAFF.

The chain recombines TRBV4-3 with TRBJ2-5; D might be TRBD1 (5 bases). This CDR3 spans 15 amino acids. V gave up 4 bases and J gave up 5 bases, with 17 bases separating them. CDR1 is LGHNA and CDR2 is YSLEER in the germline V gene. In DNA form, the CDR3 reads TGCGCCAGCAGCCTAAAGGGGCACCTCCGGGAGACCCAGTACTTC. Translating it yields CASSLKGHLRETQYF.